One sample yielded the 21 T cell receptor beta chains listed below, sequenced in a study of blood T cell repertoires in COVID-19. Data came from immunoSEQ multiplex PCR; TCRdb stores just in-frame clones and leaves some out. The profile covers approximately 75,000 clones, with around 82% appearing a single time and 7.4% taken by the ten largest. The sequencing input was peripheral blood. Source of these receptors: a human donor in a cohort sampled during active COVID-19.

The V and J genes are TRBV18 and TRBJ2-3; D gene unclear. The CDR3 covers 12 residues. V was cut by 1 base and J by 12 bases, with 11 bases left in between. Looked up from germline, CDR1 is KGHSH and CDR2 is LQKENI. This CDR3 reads CASSPLLDSQYF. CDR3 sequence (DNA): TGTGCCAGCTCACCACTCTTAGATTCACAGTATTTT.

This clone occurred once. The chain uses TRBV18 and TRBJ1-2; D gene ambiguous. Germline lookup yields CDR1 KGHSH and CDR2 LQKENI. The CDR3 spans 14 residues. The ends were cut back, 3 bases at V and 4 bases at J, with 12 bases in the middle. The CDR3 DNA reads TGTGCCAGCTCACCGGGTCGGGGAATCTATGGCTACACCTTC. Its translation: CASSPGRGIYGYTF.

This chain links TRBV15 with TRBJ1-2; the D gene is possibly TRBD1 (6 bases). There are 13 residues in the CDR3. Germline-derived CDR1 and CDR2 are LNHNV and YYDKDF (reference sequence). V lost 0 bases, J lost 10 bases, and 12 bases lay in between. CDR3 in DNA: TGTGCCACCAGCAGAGAGGGGGCCTCCGACTACACCTTC. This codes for CATSREGASDYTF.

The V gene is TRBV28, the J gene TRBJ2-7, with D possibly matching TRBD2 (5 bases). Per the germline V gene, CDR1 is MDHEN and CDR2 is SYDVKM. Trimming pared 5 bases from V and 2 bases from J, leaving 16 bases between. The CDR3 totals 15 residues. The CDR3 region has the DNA TGTGCCAGCAGTCGGACTGGTAGCGCAACCTACGAGCAGTACTTC. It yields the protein CASSRTGSATYEQYF. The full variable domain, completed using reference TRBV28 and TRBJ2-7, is DVKVTQSSRYLVKRTGEKVFLECVQDMDHENMFWYRQDPGLGLRLIYFSYDVKMKEKGDIPEGYSVSREKKERFSLILESASTNQTSMYLCASSRTGSATYEQYFGPGTRLTVT.

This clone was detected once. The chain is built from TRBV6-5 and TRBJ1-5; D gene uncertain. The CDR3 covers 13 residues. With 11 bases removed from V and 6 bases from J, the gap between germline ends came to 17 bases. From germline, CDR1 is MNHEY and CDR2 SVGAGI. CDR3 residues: CAFAREVSQPQHF. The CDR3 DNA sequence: TGTGCCTTCGCAAGGGAGGTCAGTCAGCCCCAGCATTTT.

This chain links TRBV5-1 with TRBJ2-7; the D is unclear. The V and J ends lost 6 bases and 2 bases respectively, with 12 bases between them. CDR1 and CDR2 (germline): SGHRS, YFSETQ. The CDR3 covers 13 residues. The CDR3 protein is CASTGDGTYEQYF. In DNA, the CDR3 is TGCGCCAGCACAGGTGATGGCACCTACGAGCAGTACTTC.

The CDR3 spells CASSEQGASYEQYF. The CDR3 DNA is TGTGCCAGCAGTGAGCAGGGGGCGTCCTACGAGCAGTACTTC. V is TRBV2 and J is TRBJ2-7; 8 positions match TRBD1. Looked up from germline, CDR1 is SNHLY and CDR2 is FYNNEI. This CDR3 region has 14 residues. V shed 3 bases, J shed 1 base, and the junction held 2 bases outside the gene matches.

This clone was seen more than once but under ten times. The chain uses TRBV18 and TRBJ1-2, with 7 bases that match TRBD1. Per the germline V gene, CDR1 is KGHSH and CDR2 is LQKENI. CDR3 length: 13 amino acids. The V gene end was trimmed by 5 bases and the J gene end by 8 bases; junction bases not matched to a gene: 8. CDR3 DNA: TGTGCCAGCTCATCCGGGACCAGGGGGGGCTACACCTTC. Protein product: CASSSGTRGGYTF. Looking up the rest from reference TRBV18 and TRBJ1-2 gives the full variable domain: NAGVMQNPRHLVRRRGQEARLRCSPMKGHSHVYWYRQLPEEGLKFMVYLQKENIIDESGMPKERFSAEFPKEGPSILRIQQVVRGDSAAYFCASSSGTRGGYTFGSGTRLTVV.

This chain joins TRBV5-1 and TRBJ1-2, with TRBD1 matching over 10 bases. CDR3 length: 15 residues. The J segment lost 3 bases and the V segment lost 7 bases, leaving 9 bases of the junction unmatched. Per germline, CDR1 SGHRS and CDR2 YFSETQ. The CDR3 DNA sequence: TGCGCCAGCGCCCCGTTCGGACAGGGGGACTATGGCTACACCTTC. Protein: CASAPFGQGDYGYTF.

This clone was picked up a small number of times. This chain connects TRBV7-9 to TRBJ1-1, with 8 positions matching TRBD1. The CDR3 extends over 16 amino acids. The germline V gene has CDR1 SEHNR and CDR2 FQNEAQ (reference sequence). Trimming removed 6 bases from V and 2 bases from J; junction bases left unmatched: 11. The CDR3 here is CASSLPRQGINTEAFF. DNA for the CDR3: TGTGCCAGCAGTTTACCTAGACAGGGGATAAACACTGAAGCTTTCTTT. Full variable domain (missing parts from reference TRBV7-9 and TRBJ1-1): DTGVSQNPRHKITKRGQNVTFRCDPISEHNRLYWYRQTLGQGPEFLTYFQNEAQLEKSRLLSDRFSAERPKGSFSTLEIQRTEQGDSAMYLCASSLPRQGINTEAFFGQGTRLTVV.

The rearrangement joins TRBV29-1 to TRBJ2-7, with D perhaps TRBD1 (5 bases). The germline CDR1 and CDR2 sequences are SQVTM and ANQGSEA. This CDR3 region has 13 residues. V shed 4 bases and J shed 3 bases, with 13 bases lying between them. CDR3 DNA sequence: TGCAGCGTTGTTCGAGGACACAACTACGAGCAGTACTTC. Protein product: CSVVRGHNYEQYF.

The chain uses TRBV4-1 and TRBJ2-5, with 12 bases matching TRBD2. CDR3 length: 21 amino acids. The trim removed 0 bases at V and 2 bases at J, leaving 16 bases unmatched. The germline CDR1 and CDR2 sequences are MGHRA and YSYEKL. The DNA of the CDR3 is TGCGCCAGCAGCCAAGATCCCTGGACTAGCGGGGATGTACGCGGGCAAGAGACCCAGTACTTC. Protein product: CASSQDPWTSGDVRGQETQYF.

This chain's CDR3 is CASHRGGYGYTF. The CDR3 DNA is TGTGCCAGCCACAGGGGCGGGTATGGCTACACCTTC. The chain has TRBV9 and TRBJ1-2; 7 bases match TRBD1. CDR1 is SGDLS and CDR2 is YYNGEE in the germline V gene. The CDR3 extends over 12 amino acids. V shed 7 bases, J shed 5 bases, and the junction held 5 bases outside the gene matches.

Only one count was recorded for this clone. CDR3 bases: TGTGCCAGCTGGGGACAGGGGAAGGAAGGGACTGAAGCTTTCTTT. As protein: CASWGQGKEGTEAFF. The chain is built from TRBV6-4 and TRBJ1-1, with TRBD1 identical over 10 bases. The CDR3 sequence is 15 residues long. The germline gives CDR1 MRHNA, CDR2 SNTAGT. Trimming removed 8 bases from V and 5 bases from J; junction bases left unmatched: 11.

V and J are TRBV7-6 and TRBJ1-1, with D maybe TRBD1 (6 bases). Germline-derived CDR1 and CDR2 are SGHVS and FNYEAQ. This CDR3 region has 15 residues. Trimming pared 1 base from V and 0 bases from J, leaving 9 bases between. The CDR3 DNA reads TGTGCCAGCAGCTTAGGACAGGCCGTGAACACTGAAGCTTTCTTT. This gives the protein CASSLGQAVNTEAFF.

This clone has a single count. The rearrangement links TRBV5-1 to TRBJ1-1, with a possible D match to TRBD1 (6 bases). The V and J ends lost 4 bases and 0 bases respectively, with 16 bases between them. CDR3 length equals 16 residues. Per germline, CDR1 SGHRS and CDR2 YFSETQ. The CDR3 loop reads CASSPGPGQMNTEAFF. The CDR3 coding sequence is TGCGCCAGCAGCCCCGGCCCCGGACAGATGAACACTGAAGCTTTCTTT.

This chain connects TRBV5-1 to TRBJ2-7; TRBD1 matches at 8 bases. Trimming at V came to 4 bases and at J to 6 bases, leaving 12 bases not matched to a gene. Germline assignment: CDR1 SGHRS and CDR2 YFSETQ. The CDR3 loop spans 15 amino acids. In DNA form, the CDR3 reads TGCGCCAGCAGCGGGGGGCCGGACAGGGTCGCCGAGCAGTACTTC. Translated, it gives CASSGGPDRVAEQYF.

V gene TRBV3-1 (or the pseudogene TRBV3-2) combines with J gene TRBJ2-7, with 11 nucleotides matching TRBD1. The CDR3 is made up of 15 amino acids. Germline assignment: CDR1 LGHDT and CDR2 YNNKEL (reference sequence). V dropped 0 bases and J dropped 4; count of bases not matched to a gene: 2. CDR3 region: CASSQEGQGAYEQYF. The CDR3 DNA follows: TGTGCCAGCAGCCAAGAAGGACAGGGGGCGTACGAGCAGTACTTC.

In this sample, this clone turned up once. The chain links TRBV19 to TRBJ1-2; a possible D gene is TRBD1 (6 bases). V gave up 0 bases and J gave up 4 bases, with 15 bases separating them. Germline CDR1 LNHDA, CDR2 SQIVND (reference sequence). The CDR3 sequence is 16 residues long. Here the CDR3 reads CASSIDTGFYTYGYTF. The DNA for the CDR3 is TGTGCCAGTAGTATAGACACAGGGTTCTACACCTATGGCTACACCTTC.

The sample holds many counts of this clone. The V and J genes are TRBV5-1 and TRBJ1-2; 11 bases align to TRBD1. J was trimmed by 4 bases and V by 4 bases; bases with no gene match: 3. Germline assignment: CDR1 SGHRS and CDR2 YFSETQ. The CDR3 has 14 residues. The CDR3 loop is CASSTGQGVYGYTF. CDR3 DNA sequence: TGCGCCAGCAGCACGGGACAGGGGGTCTATGGCTACACCTTC.

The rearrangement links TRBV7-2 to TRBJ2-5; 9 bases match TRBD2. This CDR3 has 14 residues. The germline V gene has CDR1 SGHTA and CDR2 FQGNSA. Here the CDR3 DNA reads TGTGCAGTTCCTTGGCGGGGGGGTCAAGAGACCCAGTACTTC. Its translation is CAVPWRGGQETQYF.